These 23 T cell receptor beta chains were all obtained from the same sample, sequenced in a study of response to subunit inactivated influenza vaccine. TCRdb processed the RT-PCR reads anew with MiXCR; each CDR3 protein has one entry. Altogether 800,000 or so distinct CDR3 sequences are present, 21% being singletons, with the ten largest covering approximately 10%. This material consisted of PBMCs from blood, taken about 5 days after vaccination. These receptors were taken from a man aged 50 or older who received an inactivated influenza vaccine.

This chain uses TRBV14 with TRBJ1-1, with a possible D match to TRBD1 (5 bases). Deletions cut 4 bases from V and 1 base from J, with 7 bases between. The V gene's germline CDR1 is SGHDN and CDR2 FVKESK. The CDR3 has 13 amino acids. CDR3 residues: CASSRGANTEAFF. CDR3 bases: TGTGCCAGCAGCCGCGGGGCGAACACTGAAGCTTTCTTT.

This clonotype was recorded many times. The chain recombines TRBV20-1 with TRBJ2-7; tentatively, D is TRBD1 (5 bases). Trimming cost V 1 base and J 2 bases, with 15 bases left between them. The V gene's germline CDR1 is DFQATT and CDR2 SNEGSKA (reference sequence). CDR3 size: 15 residues. CDR3 in amino acids: CSARAYRTETYEQYF. In nucleotides, the CDR3 is TGCAGTGCTAGAGCGTACAGGACGGAGACCTACGAGCAGTACTTC.

The chain is built from TRBV5-6 and TRBJ2-5; 9 nucleotides match TRBD1. J was trimmed by 3 bases and V by 4 bases; bases with no gene match: 7. This CDR3 contains 15 residues. Germline V gene data show CDR1 as SGHDT and CDR2 as YYEEEE. Here the CDR3 reads CASSPYRDREETQYF. The DNA for the CDR3 is TGTGCCAGCAGCCCTTACCGGGACAGGGAAGAGACCCAGTACTTC. The full variable domain, in which reference TRBV5-6 and TRBJ2-5 provide the parts outside the CDR3, is DAGVTQSPTHLIKTRGQQVTLRCSPKSGHDTVSWYQQALGQGPQFIFQYYEEEERQRGNFPDRFSGHQFPNYSSELNVNALLLGDSALYLCASSPYRDREETQYFGPGTRLLVL.

This clonotype was seen more than once but under ten times. The rearrangement uses TRBV5-1 and TRBJ1-6, with D perhaps matching TRBD1 (5 bases). Trimming took 0 bases from V and 8 from J, leaving 6 bases between them. This CDR3 is 13 amino acids long. Germline-derived CDR1 and CDR2 are SGHRS and YFSETQ. The CDR3 region has the DNA TGCGCCAGCAGCTTGGAAGGGGATTCACCCCTCCACTTT. Translating it yields CASSLEGDSPLHF. Full variable domain (rest looked up from reference TRBV5-1 and TRBJ1-6): KAGVTQTPRYLIKTRGQQVTLSCSPISGHRSVSWYQQTPGQGLQFLFEYFSETQRNKGNFPGRFSGRQFSNSRSEMNVSTLELGDSALYLCASSLEGDSPLHFGNGTRLTVT.

This clonotype was found a few times. The chain joins TRBV6-1 to TRBJ1-1; 10 bases line up with TRBD1. Trimming removed 3 bases from V and 5 bases from J; junction bases left unmatched: 3. From germline, CDR1 is MNHNS and CDR2 SASEGT. The CDR3 consists of 14 residues. This CDR3 is CASSDRDRGTEAFF. DNA of the CDR3: TGTGCCAGCAGTGACCGGGACAGGGGTACTGAAGCTTTCTTT.

There are a few counts of this clonotype. The chain is built from TRBV5-1 and TRBJ1-1, with 8 bases aligning to TRBD1. The CDR3 covers 14 residues. The trim removed 4 bases at V and 6 bases at J, leaving 8 bases unmatched. Germline CDR1 reads SGHRS; CDR2 reads YFSETQ. CDR3 residues: CASSGRTGQPEAFF. The CDR3 bases are TGCGCCAGCAGCGGCCGGACAGGGCAACCTGAAGCTTTCTTT.

V usage is TRBV28 and J usage is TRBJ2-3; D perhaps matches TRBD2 (5 bases). In germline, CDR1 is MDHEN, CDR2 SYDVKM. This CDR3 is built from 15 residues. Trimming stripped 3 bases from V and 2 bases from J, with 12 bases between. Written as DNA, the CDR3 is TGTGCCAGCAGTTTTATTAGCGCATCCACAGATACGCAGTATTTT. Encoded protein: CASSFISASTDTQYF.

There are many counts of this clonotype. The chain couples TRBV6-2 or TRBV6-3 to TRBJ2-7; TRBD2 matches at 8 bases. This CDR3 spans 13 amino acids. The junction had 5 bases not matched to a gene; V was cut back by 6 bases and J by 4 bases. Germline CDR1 reads MNHEY; CDR2 reads SVGEGT. The CDR3 here is CASSGRAEYEQYF. CDR3 sequence (DNA): TGTGCCAGCAGCGGGAGGGCCGAATACGAGCAGTACTTC.

The rearrangement joins TRBV11-2 to TRBJ2-1; 11 positions agree with TRBD1. V trimming: 5 bases; J trimming: 6 bases; junction bases outside the gene matches: 6. The CDR3 contains 15 residues. Germline V lookup: CDR1 SGHAT, CDR2 FQNNGV. The CDR3 loop is CASSPLGQGANEQFF. In DNA, the CDR3 is TGTGCCAGCAGCCCCCTCGGACAGGGGGCCAATGAGCAGTTCTTC. The entire variable domain, with the rest obtained from reference TRBV11-2 and TRBJ2-1, is as follows: EAGVAQSPRYKIIEKRQSVAFWCNPISGHATLYWYQQILGQGPKLLIQFQNNGVVDDSQLPKDRFSAERLKGVDSTLKIQPAKLEDSAVYLCASSPLGQGANEQFFGPGTRLTVL.

V is TRBV7-2 and J is TRBJ1-5, with 12 bases lining up with TRBD1. This CDR3 has 16 amino acids. The V gene's germline CDR1 is SGHTA and CDR2 FQGNSA. With V trimmed by 4 bases and J by 5 bases, 6 bases remained unmatched. In DNA, the CDR3 is TGTGCCAGCAGCTCGGGACAGGGGGCGAGCGATCAGCCCCAGCATTTT. Translation gives CASSSGQGASDQPQHF.

This clonotype was seen a few times. The J gene is TRBJ1-4, the V gene TRBV12-3 or TRBV12-4; the D gene is possibly TRBD1 (5 bases). This CDR3 has 14 amino acids. The V and J ends lost 1 base and 7 bases respectively, with 10 bases between them. The CDR3 DNA reads as TGTGCCAGCAGTTTAGGGACGAGGGGTGAAAAACTGTTTTTT. Protein product: CASSLGTRGEKLFF.

This clonotype was found a few times. J is TRBJ2-5 and V is TRBV7-8; D unresolved. The CDR3 sequence is 12 residues long. Germline lookup yields CDR1 SGHVS and CDR2 FQNEAQ. The ends were cut back, 2 bases at V and 4 bases at J, with 5 bases in the middle. The CDR3 region has the DNA TGTGCCAGCAGCTTAAGGACAGAGACCCAGTACTTC. It codes for CASSLRTETQYF. The whole variable domain, remainder taken from reference TRBV7-8 and TRBJ2-5, is GAGVSQSPRYKVAKRGQDVALRCDPISGHVSLFWYQQALGQGPEFLTYFQNEAQLDKSGLPSDRFFAERPEGSVSTLKIQRTQQEDSAVYLCASSLRTETQYFGPGTRLLVL.

This clonotype was detected once. This chain uses TRBV4-2 with TRBJ2-1, with D maybe TRBD1 (5 bases). Between the trimmed V and J ends, which lost 1 base and 6 bases, there was a span of 7 bases. The CDR3 loop spans 13 amino acids. CDR1 and CDR2 from the germline V gene are LGHNA and YNFKEQ. The DNA for the CDR3 is TGTGCCAGCAGCCAAGTCAGGGTCAATGAGCAGTTCTTC. It is translated as CASSQVRVNEQFF.

This clonotype came up many times. The chain is built from TRBV12-3 or TRBV12-4 and TRBJ2-5; 9 bases agree with TRBD1. CDR3 length equals 14 residues. After removal of 2 bases from V and 5 bases from J, the junction contained 3 bases not matched to a gene. Here the CDR3 reads CASSLTGQGETQYF. CDR3 in DNA: TGTGCCAGCAGTTTAACTGGACAGGGGGAGACCCAGTACTTC.

This clonotype occurred a few times. V usage is TRBV20-1 and J usage is TRBJ2-3; 7 bases map to TRBD2. Losses at the gene ends were 5 bases for V and 2 bases for J; bases not matched to a gene: 4. Per the germline V gene, CDR1 is DFQATT and CDR2 is SNEGSKA (reference sequence). The CDR3 length is 13 residues. CDR3 coding DNA: TGCAGTGCTCCCGGACTAGTCACAGATACGCAGTATTTT. It translates to CSAPGLVTDTQYF.

This clonotype was counted a single time. The V gene is TRBV30, the J gene TRBJ2-7, with 7 bases fitting TRBD1. The CDR3 has 14 residues. The germline V gene encodes CDR1 GTSNPN and CDR2 SVGIG (reference sequence). V shed 2 bases, J shed 4 bases, and the junction held 8 bases outside the gene matches. This chain's CDR3 is CAWSSGQSLYEQYF. The CDR3 DNA follows: TGTGCCTGGAGTTCGGGACAGAGCCTTTACGAGCAGTACTTC.

This clonotype has a count of ten or more. This chain links TRBV5-1 with TRBJ1-1; 7 bases line up with TRBD1. Germline CDR1 reads SGHRS; CDR2 reads YFSETQ. The CDR3 has 14 amino acids. The J segment lost 5 bases and the V segment lost 4 bases, leaving 8 bases of the junction unmatched. This chain's CDR3 is CASSIQGIKTEAFF. As DNA, the CDR3 is TGCGCCAGCAGCATACAGGGGATAAAGACTGAAGCTTTCTTT.

The CDR3 DNA reads TGTGCCAGCAGTTACTACGCGGGAGCCTCCTACGAGCAGTACTTC. It translates to CASSYYAGASYEQYF. The rearrangement uses TRBV6-5 and TRBJ2-7; 7 bases align to TRBD2. The trim removed 1 base at V and 0 bases at J, leaving 3 bases unmatched. This CDR3 contains 15 residues. Per the germline V gene, CDR1 is MNHEY and CDR2 is SVGAGI.

This clonotype has only a few counts. The rearrangement links TRBV7-9 to TRBJ1-5, with D tentatively TRBD1 (6 bases). V dropped 4 bases and J dropped 5 bases, with 12 bases sitting between them. Germline lookup yields CDR1 SEHNR and CDR2 FQNEAQ (reference sequence). This CDR3 comprises 14 residues. CDR3 nucleotides: TGTGCCAGCAGCTCATACAGGGTCGATCAGCCCCAGCATTTT. Translating gives CASSSYRVDQPQHF. Looking up the rest from reference TRBV7-9 and TRBJ1-5 gives the full variable domain: DTGVSQNPRHKITKRGQNVTFRCDPISEHNRLYWYRQTLGQGPEFLTYFQNEAQLEKSRLLSDRFSAERPKGSFSTLEIQRTEQGDSAMYLCASSSYRVDQPQHFGDGTRLSIL.

This clonotype was found a few times. The chain has TRBV5-5 and TRBJ2-7, with 8 nucleotides matching TRBD2. The V gene's germline CDR1 is SGHKS and CDR2 YYEKEE (reference sequence). Trimming removed 4 bases from V and 5 bases from J; junction bases left unmatched: 5. CDR3 length equals 13 residues. The CDR3 DNA follows: TGTGCCAGCAGCCCTAGAGCGGGGGACGAGCAGTACTTC. Protein sequence: CASSPRAGDEQYF. Full variable domain (outside the CDR3, taken from reference TRBV5-5 and TRBJ2-7): DAGVTQSPTHLIKTRGQQVTLRCSPISGHKSVSWYQQVLGQGPQFIFQYYEKEERGRGNFPDRFSARQFPNYSSELNVNALLLGDSALYLCASSPRAGDEQYFGPGTRLTVT.

The sample holds a few counts of this clonotype. The rearrangement uses TRBV20-1 and TRBJ1-5; 10 positions agree with TRBD1. V shed 6 bases, J shed 7 bases, and the junction held 9 bases outside the gene matches. CDR3 size: 14 residues. Germline CDR1 reads DFQATT; CDR2 reads SNEGSKA (reference sequence). In DNA, the CDR3 is TGCAGTGCGAAGACAGGGGGCGATTACCAGCCCCAGCATTTT. This gives the protein CSAKTGGDYQPQHF.

The rearrangement uses TRBV7-9 and TRBJ2-2; the match to TRBD1 covers 7 bases. This CDR3 has 13 residues. Trimming took 5 bases from V and 6 from J; bases not matched to a gene: 3. Germline V gene lookup returns CDR1 SEHNR and CDR2 FQNEAQ (reference sequence). This CDR3 reads CASSPTGAGELFF. The CDR3 DNA reads as TGTGCCAGCAGCCCTACAGGGGCCGGGGAGCTGTTTTTT.

The chain carries TRBV20-1 and TRBJ1-5; D uncertain. Per germline, CDR1 DFQATT and CDR2 SNEGSKA (reference sequence). The CDR3 is made up of 15 amino acids. V was cut by 0 bases and J by 1 base, with 10 bases left in between. For the CDR3, the DNA is TGCAGTGCTAGAGATCTAAAGAAAAGCAATCAGCCCCAGCATTTT. It specifies CSARDLKKSNQPQHF.